This is a list of T cell receptor beta chains from one sample in a study of cytomegalovirus exposure and HLA in healthy donors. Clones were sequenced by immunoSEQ multiplex PCR, and TCRdb holds only the in-frame ones, with some missing. The repertoire holds tens of thousands of clones, with under 85% as singletons. Sequencing was carried out using PBMCs. The receptors originated from a woman in her twenties or thirties in good health and CMV-seronegative. Both conserved end residues are part of each CDR3. A D gene is named only where the DNA matches it firmly. Clone size is given for some rows only: seen once, a few or many times, or a class if the clone is expanded.

v_gene: TRBV5-1
d_gene: .
abundance: .
j_gene: TRBJ1-1
CDR3nt: TGCGCCAGCACTTGGGGGCAGGTGAACACTGAAGCTTTCTTT
CDR3aa: CASTWGQVNTEAFF

v_gene: TRBV5-1
d_gene: TRBD1
abundance: .
j_gene: TRBJ2-3
CDR3nt: TGCGCCAGCAGCAGGGGACAGGGCATCTCCACAGATACGCAGTATTTT
CDR3aa: CASSRGQGISTDTQYF

v_gene: TRBV18
d_gene: .
abundance: .
j_gene: TRBJ1-2
CDR3nt: TGTGCCAGCTCACCCGGACAGCTCGCCTATGGCTACACCTTC
CDR3aa: CASSPGQLAYGYTF

v_gene: TRBV10-3
d_gene: .
abundance: .
j_gene: TRBJ1-5
CDR3nt: TGTGCCATCGCGGTGGCAGAAAATCAGCCCCAGCATTTT
CDR3aa: CAIAVAENQPQHF

v_gene: TRBV18
d_gene: .
abundance: .
j_gene: TRBJ2-5
CDR3nt: TGTGCCAGCTCACCACCTCTAAATCGAGGGCCGGAGACCCAGTACTTC
CDR3aa: CASSPPLNRGPETQYF

v_gene: TRBV19
d_gene: TRBD2
abundance: .
j_gene: TRBJ2-1
CDR3nt: TGTGCCAGTTCCCCACTAGCGGGACTCAATGAGCAGTTCTTC
CDR3aa: CASSPLAGLNEQFF

v_gene: TRBV27
d_gene: .
abundance: .
j_gene: TRBJ1-2
CDR3nt: TGTGCCAGCAGTCCACGAGGAGGGCCCGGCTACACCTTC
CDR3aa: CASSPRGGPGYTF

v_gene: TRBV7-2
d_gene: TRBD1
abundance: .
j_gene: TRBJ1-2
CDR3nt: TGTGCCAGCAGTAACAAACAGGGGGCCTATGGCTACACCTTC
CDR3aa: CASSNKQGAYGYTF

v_gene: TRBV6-1
d_gene: TRBD2
abundance: .
j_gene: TRBJ2-1
CDR3nt: TGTGCCAGCAGGGCCGGGACTAGGGGGACCGGTGAGCAGTTCTTC
CDR3aa: CASRAGTRGTGEQFF

v_gene: TRBV10-3
d_gene: TRBD2
abundance: .
j_gene: TRBJ2-3
CDR3nt: TGTGCCATCAGCCCGGAGGGAGGGCCCACAGATACGCAGTATTTT
CDR3aa: CAISPEGGPTDTQYF

v_gene: TRBV6-5
d_gene: .
abundance: .
j_gene: TRBJ1-1
CDR3nt: TGTGCCAGCAGTTACTCGGGCAGGCTGAACACTGAAGCTTTCTTT
CDR3aa: CASSYSGRLNTEAFF

v_gene: TRBV4-3
d_gene: TRBD1
abundance: .
j_gene: TRBJ1-1
CDR3nt: TGCGCCAGCAGCCAACCGGGACAGATGAACACTGAAGCTTTCTTT
CDR3aa: CASSQPGQMNTEAFF

v_gene: TRBV19
d_gene: TRBD1
abundance: .
j_gene: TRBJ2-7
CDR3nt: TGTGCCAGTAGTATATTCGACAGGGGAAACGAGCAGTACTTC
CDR3aa: CASSIFDRGNEQYF

v_gene: TRBV4-1
d_gene: TRBD1
abundance: .
j_gene: TRBJ2-7
CDR3nt: TGCGCCAGCAGCCAAGATACGGACAGGGCCACCTACGAGCAGTACTTC
CDR3aa: CASSQDTDRATYEQYF

v_gene: TRBV5-6
d_gene: .
abundance: .
j_gene: TRBJ1-6
CDR3nt: TGTGCCAGCAGCAACACCAAGTCAAATTCACCCCTCCACTTT
CDR3aa: CASSNTKSNSPLHF

v_gene: TRBV19
d_gene: .
abundance: .
j_gene: TRBJ2-2
CDR3nt: TGTGCCAGTAGTATCGGAGGGGTCACCGGGGAGCTGTTTTTT
CDR3aa: CASSIGGVTGELFF

v_gene: TRBV5-1
d_gene: TRBD1
abundance: .
j_gene: TRBJ2-2
CDR3nt: TGCGCCAGCAGCAGGGGACAGGGGATGGCCGGGGAGCTGTTTTTT
CDR3aa: CASSRGQGMAGELFF

v_gene: TRBV9
d_gene: TRBD2
abundance: .
j_gene: TRBJ2-3
CDR3nt: TGTGCCAGCAGCGTAGCGGCTAGCGGGGGCCCCAGCGCAGATACGCAGTATTTT
CDR3aa: CASSVAASGGPSADTQYF

v_gene: TRBV4-3
d_gene: .
abundance: .
j_gene: TRBJ2-7
CDR3nt: TGCGCCAGCAGCCAGCTGAGTAGCTCCTACGAGCAGTACTTC
CDR3aa: CASSQLSSSYEQYF

v_gene: TRBV19
d_gene: .
abundance: .
j_gene: TRBJ1-2
CDR3nt: TGTGCCAGTAGTCTCTCACAAAACTATGGCTACACCTTC
CDR3aa: CASSLSQNYGYTF

v_gene: TRBV7-9
d_gene: .
abundance: once
j_gene: TRBJ1-4
CDR3nt: TGTTCCAGCAGCTTACCCGGCGGGGCTGACGAAAAACTGTTTTTT
CDR3aa: CSSSLPGGADEKLFF

v_gene: TRBV5-8
d_gene: TRBD2
abundance: .
j_gene: TRBJ2-1
CDR3nt: TGTGCCAGCGGCATTAGTAGCGGGGGGTCCTACAATGAGCAGTTCTTC
CDR3aa: CASGISSGGSYNEQFF

v_gene: TRBV4-1
d_gene: .
abundance: .
j_gene: TRBJ1-5
CDR3nt: TGCGCCAGCAGCCAAGGAGAGACACCTAATCAGCCCCAGCATTTT
CDR3aa: CASSQGETPNQPQHF

v_gene: TRBV5-4
d_gene: .
abundance: .
j_gene: TRBJ2-7
CDR3nt: TGTGCCAGCAGCCCCGACGGGGGGCGGGAGCAGTACTTC
CDR3aa: CASSPDGGREQYF

v_gene: TRBV19
d_gene: .
abundance: .
j_gene: TRBJ1-1
CDR3nt: TGTGCCACCTCCGGGACACTATCGAACACTGAAGCTTTCTTT
CDR3aa: CATSGTLSNTEAFF

v_gene: TRBV29-1
d_gene: .
abundance: once
j_gene: TRBJ2-1
CDR3nt: TGCAGCGTTGGACAGCTATACAATGAGCAGTTCTTC
CDR3aa: CSVGQLYNEQFF

v_gene: TRBV10-3
d_gene: TRBD1
abundance: few
j_gene: TRBJ1-1
CDR3nt: TGTGCCTACCAGGGGGCGCGGAACACTGAAGCTTTCTTT
CDR3aa: CAYQGARNTEAFF

v_gene: TRBV28
d_gene: TRBD2
abundance: .
j_gene: TRBJ2-1
CDR3nt: TGTGCCAGCAGTTTGGTGACTAGCTTGGGGGTCGATGAGCAGTTCTTC
CDR3aa: CASSLVTSLGVDEQFF

v_gene: TRBV19
d_gene: TRBD2
abundance: .
j_gene: TRBJ2-2
CDR3nt: TGTGCCAGTAGTCTGGTGGGACTAGCGGGTAAAGCCGGGGAGCTGTTTTTT
CDR3aa: CASSLVGLAGKAGELFF

v_gene: TRBV6-5
d_gene: .
abundance: .
j_gene: TRBJ1-1
CDR3nt: TGTGCCAGCAGTCTCAGGGCTGTGGCTGAAGCTTTCTTT
CDR3aa: CASSLRAVAEAFF